These 18 T cell receptor beta chains share one sample of origin, sequenced in a study of T cells in tuberculosis. Assay: immunoSEQ multiplex PCR; the TCRdb copy retains only in-frame clones and omits some. This sample carries about 59,000 clones, 81% of them seen once, and the ten largest clones take 9.5% to 15%. Thawed, overnight-rested PBMC were stained with GMM-loaded CD1B tetramer, viability dye and anti-CD3, then sorted. The lipid loaded on the CD1B tetramers was C32 glucose monomycolate from Rhodococcus equi. The sample comprised CD1b-GMM tetramer-negative cells sorted from PBMCs. Every receptor here comes from an adult woman with latent tuberculosis.

V usage is TRBV5-6 and J usage is TRBJ1-5, with 9 bases fitting TRBD1. Germline loops: CDR1 SGHDT, CDR2 YYEEEE. The V and J ends lost 3 bases and 5 bases, in that order; junction bases with no gene match: 9. This CDR3 has 16 residues. The CDR3 loop is CASSYSGQGKDQPQHF. CDR3 in DNA: TGTGCCAGCAGCTACTCGGGACAGGGCAAAGATCAGCCCCAGCATTTT.

This chain uses TRBV19 with TRBJ1-2; D gene uncertain. There are 12 residues in the CDR3. The ends were cut back, 3 bases at V and 0 bases at J, with 2 bases in the middle. Germline V lookup: CDR1 LNHDA, CDR2 SQIVND (reference sequence). The CDR3 loop is CASSITNYGYTF. The CDR3 bases are TGTGCCAGTAGTATTACTAACTATGGCTACACCTTC. Full variable domain (outside the CDR3, taken from reference TRBV19 and TRBJ1-2): DGGITQSPKYLFRKEGQNVTLSCEQNLNHDAMYWYRQDPGQGLRLIYYSQIVNDFQKGDIAEGYSVSREKKESFPLTVTSAQKNPTAFYLCASSITNYGYTFGSGTRLTVV.

The rearrangement joins TRBV6-1 to TRBJ1-6; 7 bases match TRBD1. Germline CDR1 is MNHNS and CDR2 is SASEGT. V lost 7 bases, J lost 8 bases, and 11 bases stayed unmatched. CDR3 length: 15 amino acids. As DNA, the CDR3 is TGTGCCAGCACCTTGACAGGGATTAGTGATTCACCCCTCCACTTT. As protein: CASTLTGISDSPLHF.

V usage is TRBV4-3 and J usage is TRBJ1-2; D might be TRBD1 (6 bases). The length of the CDR3 is 19 residues. V dropped 1 base and J dropped 1 base, with 22 bases sitting between them. Germline assignment: CDR1 LGHNA and CDR2 YSLEER. CDR3 loop: CASSQGPGQSAILNYGYTF. The CDR3 DNA sequence: TGCGCCAGCAGCCAAGGCCCCGGACAGAGTGCCATCCTTAACTATGGCTACACCTTC.

The J gene is TRBJ1-6, the V gene TRBV19; D perhaps matches TRBD1 (5 bases). Trimming took 8 bases from V and 7 from J, leaving 15 bases between them. This CDR3 has 14 residues. The V gene's germline CDR1 is LNHDA and CDR2 SQIVND (reference sequence). The CDR3 is CASSSWGPNSPLHF. In nucleotides, the CDR3 is TGTGCCAGTTCCTCCTGGGGCCCCAATTCACCCCTCCACTTT.

The chain has TRBV10-3 and TRBJ2-2, with D tentatively TRBD2 (5 bases). Germline values: CDR1 ENHRY, CDR2 SYGVKD. The V end lost 3 bases, the J end lost 4 bases, and 9 bases lay between the germline ends. This CDR3 is 14 amino acids long. The DNA for the CDR3 is TGTGCCATCAGTGACCCGGCGGGCACCGGGGAGCTGTTTTTT. It codes for CAISDPAGTGELFF.

This rearrangement joins TRBV18 to TRBJ1-2, with D unclear. Per the germline V gene, CDR1 is KGHSH and CDR2 is LQKENI. Between the trimmed V and J ends, which lost 3 bases and 3 bases, there was a span of 8 bases. This CDR3 is 13 amino acids long. DNA of the CDR3: TGTGCCAGCTCACCCGACGGGGACTATGGCTACACCTTC. Translation gives CASSPDGDYGYTF.

V gene TRBV7-3 combines with J gene TRBJ1-1; D gene uncertain. The CDR3 extends over 13 amino acids. Germline lookup yields CDR1 SGHTA and CDR2 FQGTGA. V was pared by 3 bases and J by 1 base, with 6 bases between. The CDR3 is CASSFQENTEAFF. In nucleotides, the CDR3 is TGTGCCAGCAGCTTTCAGGAGAACACTGAAGCTTTCTTT.

This clone has only a few counts. This chain links TRBV6-1 with TRBJ1-2, with D possibly TRBD1 on 6 matching bases. Trimming left V 1 base short and J 5 bases short, with 11 bases between. The germline V gene has CDR1 MNHNS and CDR2 SASEGT. The CDR3 consists of 14 residues. The CDR3 here is CASSEVVGTYGYTF. The CDR3 region has the DNA TGTGCCAGCAGTGAAGTGGTCGGGACATATGGCTACACCTTC.

This clone was recorded only once. The chain is built from TRBV28 and TRBJ2-7, with a weak D call TRBD2 (5 bases). V was trimmed by 2 bases and J by 3 bases, leaving 14 bases between them. Germline CDR1 and CDR2: MDHEN and SYDVKM. CDR3 length: 15 residues. CDR3 sequence reads: CASSLKAGTFYEQYF. The CDR3 nucleotides are TGTGCCAGCAGTTTAAAGGCGGGTACTTTCTACGAGCAGTACTTC.

This sequence joins TRBV27 and TRBJ2-1, with 7 bases aligning to TRBD2. CDR3 size: 16 residues. The V gene's germline CDR1 is MNHEY and CDR2 SMNVEV (reference sequence). The trim removed 7 bases at V and 1 base at J, leaving 10 bases unmatched. This CDR3 is CASTRASGSSYNEQFF. Here the CDR3 DNA reads TGTGCCAGCACTCGGGCTAGCGGTTCTTCCTACAATGAGCAGTTCTTC.

The V call is TRBV5-4, the J call TRBJ1-1; TRBD1 is a possible D gene (5 bases). Trimming took 4 bases from V and 0 from J, leaving 16 bases between them. Per the germline V gene, CDR1 is SGHNT and CDR2 is YYREEE (reference sequence). The CDR3 extends over 16 amino acids. In nucleotides, the CDR3 is TGTGCCAGCAGCCCCGACTCGTGGGGCCTGAACACTGAAGCTTTCTTT. Amino acids: CASSPDSWGLNTEAFF.

J is TRBJ1-2 and V is TRBV18, with 9 bases matching TRBD1. The CDR3 is 15 amino acids. Germline CDR1 KGHSH, CDR2 LQKENI. V gave up 3 bases and J gave up 3 bases; unmatched junction bases: 5. The CDR3 nucleotides read TGTGCCAGCTCACCGTCTGGGACAGGGTACTATGGCTACACCTTC. Protein: CASSPSGTGYYGYTF.

This clone was observed a few times. The V and J genes are TRBV30 and TRBJ1-1; 7 bases map to TRBD1. V was clipped by 1 base and J by 1 base; unmatched bases: 0. The CDR3 has 13 residues. Germline-derived CDR1 and CDR2 are GTSNPN and SVGIG (reference sequence). The CDR3 nucleotides are TGTGCCTGGAGTGGACAGGGGAACACTGAAGCTTTCTTT. It encodes CAWSGQGNTEAFF.

This clone was counted a single time. The genes are TRBV2 and TRBJ2-1, with TRBD2 matching over 7 bases. The length of the CDR3 is 15 residues. The J segment lost 8 bases and the V segment lost 5 bases, leaving 12 bases of the junction unmatched. Germline-derived CDR1 and CDR2 are SNHLY and FYNNEI. The DNA for the CDR3 is TGTGCCAGCAGTTCAGAGGGAGGGAGGGTCCATGAGCAGTTCTTC. It codes for CASSSEGGRVHEQFF.

There are a few counts of this clone. The rearrangement joins TRBV2 to TRBJ1-2, with D maybe TRBD1 (6 bases). This CDR3 contains 16 residues. CDR1 is SNHLY, CDR2 FYNNEI, per germline. The V end was cut by 2 bases, the J end by 4 bases, with 17 bases between. The CDR3, as DNA: TGTGCCAGCAGTGAAATGGGGACAATAAGTCCCTATGGCTACACCTTC. It specifies CASSEMGTISPYGYTF.

The rearrangement uses TRBV5-5 and TRBJ1-4; the D gene is possibly TRBD1 (5 bases). Trimming removed 2 bases from V and 8 bases from J, with 16 bases in between. The germline V gene has CDR1 SGHKS and CDR2 YYEKEE (reference sequence). The CDR3 has 15 residues. In DNA form, the CDR3 reads TGTGCCAGCAGCTTTTCCCAGGGATCCGGGGAAAAACTGTTTTTT. Its translation is CASSFSQGSGEKLFF.

This clone occurred once. The rearrangement joins TRBV28 to TRBJ1-2; no firm D call. CDR1 is MDHEN, CDR2 SYDVKM, per germline. Trimming stripped 7 bases from V and 7 bases from J, with 13 bases between. This CDR3 has 12 amino acids. CDR3 loop: CASTRPTFGYTF. CDR3 nucleotide sequence: TGTGCCAGCACCCGGCCGACATTTGGCTACACCTTC.